The clone carrying this T cell receptor beta chain was detected once. Collection of blood occurred at baseline, at cycle 4 day 1, and at cycle 7 day 1. The length of the CDR3 is 15 residues. The germline V gene encodes CDR1 SNHLY and CDR2 FYNNEI. Trimming took 3 bases from V and 3 from J, leaving 12 bases between them. Method: immunoSEQ multiplex PCR; TCRdb's copy keeps in-frame clones and lacks some. Of more than 60,000 clones listed, over 85% are singletons. These data originate in a study of OX40 agonist ivuxolimab in advanced cancers. Study background: Administration of intravenous ivuxolimab to patients occurred every 2 weeks at 0.01 to 10 mg/kg.

This chain uses TRBV2 with TRBJ1-5, with a weak D call TRBD1 (5 bases). This receptor was identified in an adult with an advanced solid tumor such as melanoma, head and neck, liver or kidney cancer. Sequenced material: CD4+ or CD8+ T cells sorted from blood, taken in a trial of the OX40 agonist ivuxolimab. The CDR3 DNA follows: TGTGCCAGCAGTGAGCGTCAGGGCGACAATCAGCCCCAGCATTTT. Translating it yields CASSERQGDNQPQHF.